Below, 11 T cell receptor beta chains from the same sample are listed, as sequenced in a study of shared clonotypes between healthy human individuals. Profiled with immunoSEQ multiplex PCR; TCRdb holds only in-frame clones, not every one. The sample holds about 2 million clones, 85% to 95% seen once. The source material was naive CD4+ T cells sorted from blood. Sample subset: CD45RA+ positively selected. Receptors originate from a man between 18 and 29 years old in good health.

The CDR3 DNA follows: TGCGCCAGCAGCCGCACCGGGACACCCAACACTGAAGCTTTCTTT. Encoded protein: CASSRTGTPNTEAFF. The rearrangement joins TRBV5-1 to TRBJ1-1; tentatively, D is TRBD1 (6 bases). The CDR3 runs to 15 residues. Germline CDR1 reads SGHRS; CDR2 reads YFSETQ. Trimming took off 4 bases at V and 2 bases at J, with 15 bases between the two ends.

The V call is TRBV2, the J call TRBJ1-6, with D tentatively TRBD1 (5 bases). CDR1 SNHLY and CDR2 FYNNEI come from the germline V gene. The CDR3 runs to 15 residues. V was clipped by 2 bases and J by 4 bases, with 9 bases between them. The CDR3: CASSESGFYNSPLHF. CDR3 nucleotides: TGTGCCAGCAGTGAATCAGGGTTTTATAATTCACCCCTCCACTTT. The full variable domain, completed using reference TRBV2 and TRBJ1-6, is EPEVTQTPSHQVTQMGQEVILRCVPISNHLYFYWYRQILGQKVEFLVSFYNNEISEKSEIFDDQFSVERPDGSNFTLKIRSTKLEDSAMYFCASSESGFYNSPLHFGNGTRLTVT.

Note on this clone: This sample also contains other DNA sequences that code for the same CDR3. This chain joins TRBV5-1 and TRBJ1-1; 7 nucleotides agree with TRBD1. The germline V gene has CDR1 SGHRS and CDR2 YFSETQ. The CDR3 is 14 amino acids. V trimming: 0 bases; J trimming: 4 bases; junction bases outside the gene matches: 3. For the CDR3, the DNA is TGCGCCAGCAGCTTGGGGGACAGCCCCACTGAAGCTTTCTTT. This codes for CASSLGDSPTEAFF.

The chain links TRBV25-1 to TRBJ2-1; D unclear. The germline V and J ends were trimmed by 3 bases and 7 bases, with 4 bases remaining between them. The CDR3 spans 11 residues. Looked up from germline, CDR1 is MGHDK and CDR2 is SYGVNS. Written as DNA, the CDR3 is TGTGCCAGCAGTGATCGGAATGAGCAGTTCTTC. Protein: CASSDRNEQFF.

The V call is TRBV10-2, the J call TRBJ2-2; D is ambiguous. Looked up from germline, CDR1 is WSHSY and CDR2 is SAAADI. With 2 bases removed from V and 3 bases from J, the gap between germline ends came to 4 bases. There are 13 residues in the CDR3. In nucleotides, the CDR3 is TGCGCCAGCAGTGAGCAGTACACCGGGGAGCTGTTTTTT. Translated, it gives CASSEQYTGELFF.

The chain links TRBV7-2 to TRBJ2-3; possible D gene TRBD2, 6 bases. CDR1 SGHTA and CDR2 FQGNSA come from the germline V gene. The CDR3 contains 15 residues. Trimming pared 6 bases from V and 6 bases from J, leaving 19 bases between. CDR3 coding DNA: TGTGCCAGCAGACCCCGGGACTCCGCGCAGGATACGCAGTATTTT. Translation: CASRPRDSAQDTQYF.

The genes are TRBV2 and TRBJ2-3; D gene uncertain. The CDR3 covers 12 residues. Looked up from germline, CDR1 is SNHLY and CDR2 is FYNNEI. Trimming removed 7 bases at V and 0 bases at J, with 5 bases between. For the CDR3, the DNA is TGTGCCAGCACTCAAAGCACAGATACGCAGTATTTT. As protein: CASTQSTDTQYF. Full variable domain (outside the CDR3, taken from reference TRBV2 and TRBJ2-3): EPEVTQTPSHQVTQMGQEVILRCVPISNHLYFYWYRQILGQKVEFLVSFYNNEISEKSEIFDDQFSVERPDGSNFTLKIRSTKLEDSAMYFCASTQSTDTQYFGPGTRLTVL.

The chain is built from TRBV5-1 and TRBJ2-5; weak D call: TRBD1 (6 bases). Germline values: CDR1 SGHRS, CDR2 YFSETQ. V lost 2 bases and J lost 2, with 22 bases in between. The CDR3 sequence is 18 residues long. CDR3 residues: CASSFVPTGAALQETQYF. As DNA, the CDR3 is TGCGCCAGCAGCTTCGTGCCGACAGGCGCAGCGCTACAAGAGACCCAGTACTTC.

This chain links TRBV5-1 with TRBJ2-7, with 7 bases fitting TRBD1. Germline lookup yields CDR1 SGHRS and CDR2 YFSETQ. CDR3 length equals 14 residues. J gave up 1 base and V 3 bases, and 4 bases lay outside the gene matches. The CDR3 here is CASSSTGQSYEQYF. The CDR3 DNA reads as TGCGCCAGCAGCTCCACGGGACAGTCCTACGAGCAGTACTTC.

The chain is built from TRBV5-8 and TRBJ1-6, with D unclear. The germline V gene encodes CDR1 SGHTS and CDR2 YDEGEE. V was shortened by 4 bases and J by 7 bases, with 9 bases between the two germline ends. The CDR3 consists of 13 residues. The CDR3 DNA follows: TGTGCCAGCAGCCCCGCGGCCAATTCACCCCTCCACTTT. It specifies CASSPAANSPLHF.

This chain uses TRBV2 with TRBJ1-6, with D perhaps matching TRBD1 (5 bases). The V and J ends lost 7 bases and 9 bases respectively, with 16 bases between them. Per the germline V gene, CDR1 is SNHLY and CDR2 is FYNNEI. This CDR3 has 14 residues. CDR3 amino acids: CASTGTINGSPLHF. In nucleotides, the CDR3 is TGTGCCAGCACTGGGACCATAAACGGTTCACCCCTCCACTTT.